Shown below are 26 T cell receptor beta chains from a single sample sequenced in a study of a mutant IDH1 vaccine in newly diagnosed glioma. Their cognate antigens are unknown. Indicated time point: week 23, last vaccination. Every vaccination contained 300 ug of the mutant IDH1 20-mer peptide and was paired with topical imiquimod. Libraries were prepared by immunoSEQ multiplex PCR; TCRdb keeps only in-frame clonotypes and omits some of them. The sample consists of about 56,000 clones, around 86% of them appearing once. Sequenced here: PBMCs, sampled from a glioma patient whose treatment included an IDH1 peptide vaccine. The receptors were gathered from a man aged 35-49 years with glioma.

This chain's CDR3 is CATSRAGTVRSNEKLFF. The DNA of the CDR3 is TGTGCCACCAGCAGAGCCGGGACGGTACGATCGAATGAAAAACTGTTTTTT. This sequence joins TRBV15 and TRBJ1-4; D might be TRBD1 (5 bases). CDR1 and CDR2 (germline): LNHNV, YYDKDF (reference sequence). V lost 1 base, J lost 5 bases, and 17 bases lay in between. There are 17 residues in the CDR3.

The chain combines TRBV9 with TRBJ2-1, with 12 nucleotides matching TRBD2. The CDR3 totals 14 residues. Germline CDR1 and CDR2: SGDLS and YYNGEE. Losses at the gene ends were 0 bases for V and 9 bases for J; bases not matched to a gene: 1. CDR3 protein: CASSVELAGGEQFF. For the CDR3, the DNA is TGTGCCAGCAGCGTAGAACTAGCGGGAGGTGAGCAGTTCTTC.

The CDR3 loop is CASRPGRNTEAFF. The CDR3 coding sequence is TGTGCCAGCAGACCAGGCCGCAACACTGAAGCTTTCTTT. The chain is built from TRBV7-9 and TRBJ1-1; no clear D gene. Germline V CDR1 and CDR2: SEHNR, FQNEAQ (reference sequence). Trimming removed 6 bases from V and 2 bases from J, with 10 bases in between. The CDR3 contains 13 residues. The whole variable domain, remainder taken from reference TRBV7-9 and TRBJ1-1, is DTGVSQNPRHKITKRGQNVTFRCDPISEHNRLYWYRQTLGQGPEFLTYFQNEAQLEKSRLLSDRFSAERPKGSFSTLEIQRTEQGDSAMYLCASRPGRNTEAFFGQGTRLTVV.

The V and J genes are TRBV5-1 and TRBJ2-1, with 10 nucleotides matching TRBD1. This CDR3 has 14 residues. The V gene end was trimmed by 4 bases and the J gene end by 5 bases; junction bases not matched to a gene: 3. Germline lookup yields CDR1 SGHRS and CDR2 YFSETQ. Written as DNA, the CDR3 is TGCGCCAGCAGCCGGACAGGGGGACACAATGAGCAGTTCTTC. Protein: CASSRTGGHNEQFF.

This chain connects TRBV27 to TRBJ1-2; TRBD1 matches at 9 bases. Trimming cost V 5 bases and J 4 bases; bases outside gene matches: 2. Germline V gene sequence: CDR1 MNHEY, CDR2 SMNVEV (reference sequence). This CDR3 has 13 residues. The DNA of the CDR3 is TGTGCCAGCAGTCGACAGGGGGGCTATGGCTACACCTTC. It is translated as CASSRQGGYGYTF.

The chain couples TRBV6-5 to TRBJ2-5; 9 bases are shared with TRBD2. V gave up 5 bases and J gave up 5 bases; unmatched junction bases: 9. Germline V CDR1 and CDR2: MNHEY, SVGAGI. The CDR3 loop spans 15 amino acids. The CDR3 spells CASSPQLAGVETQYF. CDR3 sequence (DNA): TGTGCCAGCAGTCCCCAATTAGCGGGAGTTGAGACCCAGTACTTC.

The CDR3 reads CASRRGLADNEQFF. For the CDR3, the DNA is TGCGCCAGCAGACGGGGCCTAGCGGACAATGAGCAGTTCTTC. The V gene is TRBV5-1, the J gene TRBJ2-1, with 7 bases aligning to TRBD2. J gave up 5 bases and V 5 bases, and 7 bases lay outside the gene matches. The CDR3 is made up of 14 amino acids. Per germline, CDR1 SGHRS and CDR2 YFSETQ. The full variable domain, its missing parts supplied by reference TRBV5-1 and TRBJ2-1, is KAGVTQTPRYLIKTRGQQVTLSCSPISGHRSVSWYQQTPGQGLQFLFEYFSETQRNKGNFPGRFSGRQFSNSRSEMNVSTLELGDSALYLCASRRGLADNEQFFGPGTRLTVL.

The V gene is TRBV14, the J gene TRBJ2-1; perhaps TRBD2 as D (6 bases). CDR3 length equals 15 residues. Trimming cost V 1 base and J 7 bases, with 14 bases left between them. The V gene's germline CDR1 is SGHDN and CDR2 FVKESK. As DNA, the CDR3 is TGTGCCAGCAGCCAAGGTGTATGGGGGAGGAATGAGCAGTTCTTC. This gives the protein CASSQGVWGRNEQFF.

The V gene is TRBV9, the J gene TRBJ1-5; no firm D call. The CDR3 length is 15 residues. Germline values: CDR1 SGDLS, CDR2 YYNGEE. Trimming stripped 4 bases from V and 1 base from J, with 12 bases between. CDR3 nucleotides: TGTGCCAGCAGCCAAACCCAGGAGAGCAATCAGCCCCAGCATTTT. It codes for CASSQTQESNQPQHF.

J is TRBJ1-2 and V is TRBV6-1; 8 bases map to TRBD1. Trimming took 3 bases from V and 7 from J; bases not matched to a gene: 4. The CDR3 consists of 13 residues. Germline CDR1 reads MNHNS; CDR2 reads SASEGT. The CDR3 here is CASSDQGARGYTF. CDR3 nucleotides: TGTGCCAGCAGTGACCAGGGGGCCCGTGGCTACACCTTC.

V gene TRBV19 combines with J gene TRBJ2-7; D possibly corresponds to TRBD2 (5 bases). Trimming took 7 bases from V and 0 from J, leaving 10 bases between them. The CDR3 spans 13 residues. Germline V lookup: CDR1 LNHDA, CDR2 SQIVND (reference sequence). CDR3 sequence: CASIDGNSYEQYF. The CDR3 DNA reads TGTGCCAGTATCGACGGGAACTCCTACGAGCAGTACTTC.

V gene TRBV9 combines with J gene TRBJ2-1; D tentatively reads TRBD1 or TRBD2 (5 bases each). Germline CDR1 reads SGDLS; CDR2 reads YYNGEE. Trimming left V 0 bases short and J 1 base short, with 5 bases between. The CDR3 sequence is 14 residues long. The CDR3 sequence: CASSVGGSYNEQFF. The CDR3 DNA reads as TGTGCCAGCAGCGTAGGGGGGTCCTACAATGAGCAGTTCTTC.

The chain uses TRBV19 and TRBJ2-5; no firm D call. The germline V gene encodes CDR1 LNHDA and CDR2 SQIVND (reference sequence). The CDR3 runs 13 residues. Trimming removed 6 bases at V and 0 bases at J, with 8 bases between. Here the CDR3 reads CASRGTNQETQYF. CDR3 nucleotides: TGTGCCAGTAGAGGTACCAACCAAGAGACCCAGTACTTC.

The V and J genes are TRBV5-1 and TRBJ1-2, with 8 bases identical to TRBD1. Germline loops: CDR1 SGHRS, CDR2 YFSETQ. J gave up 1 base and V 2 bases, and 4 bases lay outside the gene matches. The CDR3 has 15 amino acids. The CDR3 spells CASSFRDRSNYGYTF. The DNA of the CDR3 is TGCGCCAGCAGCTTCCGGGACAGGAGTAACTATGGCTACACCTTC.

The genes are TRBV5-8 and TRBJ2-6, with a weak D call TRBD2 (5 bases). V lost 5 bases and J 4 bases, leaving 19 bases between the germline ends. In germline, CDR1 is SGHTS, CDR2 YDEGEE. There are 17 residues in the CDR3. The CDR3 loop is CASRKTDSGSGANVLTF. The CDR3 DNA reads TGTGCCAGCAGGAAGACGGATTCGGGGTCCGGGGCCAACGTCCTGACTTTC.

The V gene is TRBV25-1, the J gene TRBJ2-5; no clear D gene. Germline V gene data show CDR1 as MGHDK and CDR2 as SYGVNS. The CDR3 covers 13 residues. V lost 6 bases and J 0 bases, leaving 8 bases between the germline ends. DNA of the CDR3: TGTGCCAGCAGAGAGGAGAACCAAGAGACCCAGTACTTC. This gives the protein CASREENQETQYF.

This chain connects TRBV21-1 to TRBJ1-2. TRBV21-1 is a recognized pseudogene. This CDR3 contains 13 residues. This chain's CDR3 is CASWGGEHYGYTF. The CDR3 nucleotides read TGTGCCAGCTGGGGGGGGGAGCACTATGGCTACACCTTC.

The V call is TRBV14, the J call TRBJ2-1; D possibly corresponds to TRBD1 (5 bases). The CDR3 length is 13 residues. Trimming left V 6 bases short and J 3 bases short, with 9 bases between. Germline CDR1 is SGHDN and CDR2 is FVKESK. The CDR3 region is CASRPDNYNEQFF. Written as DNA, the CDR3 is TGTGCCAGCAGGCCGGACAACTACAATGAGCAGTTCTTC.

V gene TRBV5-6 combines with J gene TRBJ2-3; TRBD1 matches at 9 bases. V was pared by 6 bases and J by 3 bases, with 14 bases of the junction left unmatched. CDR1 is SGHDT, CDR2 YYEEEE, per germline. The CDR3 runs to 17 residues. CDR3 amino acids: CASNLLGQGVGTDTQYF. The DNA of the CDR3 is TGTGCCAGCAACTTACTGGGACAGGGTGTCGGGACAGATACGCAGTATTTT.

The chain uses TRBV5-8 and TRBJ2-5; D is perhaps TRBD2 (5 bases). The CDR3 loop spans 14 amino acids. The V and J ends lost 2 bases and 8 bases respectively, with 16 bases between them. Germline loops: CDR1 SGHTS, CDR2 YDEGEE. The CDR3 loop is CASSLLGAKGTQYF. Written as DNA, the CDR3 is TGTGCCAGCAGCTTATTGGGAGCAAAGGGTACCCAGTACTTC.

V is TRBV19 and J is TRBJ2-6; 7 bases map to TRBD1. The germline gives CDR1 LNHDA, CDR2 SQIVND (reference sequence). The junction had 10 bases not matched to a gene; V was cut back by 5 bases and J by 0 bases. The CDR3 is 18 residues long. The CDR3 sequence is CASSPEGQRNSGANVLTF. As DNA, the CDR3 is TGTGCCAGTAGTCCCGAGGGACAGAGAAACTCTGGGGCCAACGTCCTGACTTTC.

The chain links TRBV7-9 to TRBJ1-4; unclear D gene. In germline, CDR1 is SEHNR, CDR2 FQNEAQ (reference sequence). The CDR3 contains 16 residues. V gave up 10 bases and J gave up 7 bases, with 25 bases separating them. The CDR3 spells CATNSPHKGSGEKLFF. Here the CDR3 DNA reads TGTGCCACCAACTCCCCCCATAAGGGATCCGGTGAAAAACTGTTTTTT.

This rearrangement joins TRBV5-4 to TRBJ2-2; a weak D match, TRBD1 (6 bases). CDR1 and CDR2 from the germline V gene are SGHNT and YYREEE (reference sequence). Trimming removed 2 bases at V and 6 bases at J, with 14 bases between. This CDR3 is built from 15 residues. The CDR3 nucleotides are TGTGCCAGCAGCTTTCCCAGGGGTGGGGCCGGGGAGCTGTTTTTT. Its translation is CASSFPRGGAGELFF.

This clone was detected only once. This rearrangement joins TRBV5-8 to TRBJ2-5, with D possibly TRBD1 on 6 matching bases. With 4 bases removed from V and 4 bases from J, the gap between germline ends came to 14 bases. The CDR3 loop spans 14 amino acids. Germline lookup yields CDR1 SGHTS and CDR2 YDEGEE. In DNA, the CDR3 is TGTGCCAGCAGCCGTGGGCTACAGGGAGAGACCCAGTACTTC. Protein: CASSRGLQGETQYF.

This clone was seen a few times. V and J are TRBV4-2 and TRBJ2-2; 7 bases agree with TRBD2. Germline lookup yields CDR1 LGHNA and CDR2 YNFKEQ. J was trimmed by 1 base and V by 0 bases; bases with no gene match: 8. The CDR3 loop spans 18 amino acids. The CDR3 loop is CASSQDDGLGRNTGELFF. The CDR3 DNA reads TGTGCCAGCAGCCAAGATGATGGACTAGGGAGGAACACCGGGGAGCTGTTTTTT.

This chain connects TRBV2 to TRBJ2-7, with 7 bases identical to TRBD1. From germline, CDR1 is SNHLY and CDR2 FYNNEI. The CDR3 sequence is 14 residues long. Trimming removed 4 bases from V and 1 base from J; junction bases left unmatched: 4. CDR3 residues: CASSVRDRSYEQYF. CDR3 bases: TGTGCCAGCAGTGTACGGGACAGATCCTACGAGCAGTACTTC.